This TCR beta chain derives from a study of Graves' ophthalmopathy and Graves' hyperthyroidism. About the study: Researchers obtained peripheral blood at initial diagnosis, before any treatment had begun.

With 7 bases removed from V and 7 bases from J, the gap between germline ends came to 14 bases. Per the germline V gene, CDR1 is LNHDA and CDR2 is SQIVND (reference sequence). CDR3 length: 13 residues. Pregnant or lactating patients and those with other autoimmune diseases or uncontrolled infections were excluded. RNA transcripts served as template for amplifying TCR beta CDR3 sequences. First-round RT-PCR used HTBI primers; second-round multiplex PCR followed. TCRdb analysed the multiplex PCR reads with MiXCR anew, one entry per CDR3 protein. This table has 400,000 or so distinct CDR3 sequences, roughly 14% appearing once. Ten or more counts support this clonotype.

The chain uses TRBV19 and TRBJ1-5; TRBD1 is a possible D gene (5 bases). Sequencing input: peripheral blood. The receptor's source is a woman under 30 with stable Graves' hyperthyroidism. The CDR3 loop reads CASTLGGFQPQHF. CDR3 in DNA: TGTGCCAGTACCCTGGGGGGGTTCCAGCCCCAGCATTTT.